The subject of this entry is one T cell receptor (beta chain). Its cognate antigen is unknown. Trimming left V 4 bases short and J 5 bases short, with 17 bases between. CDR1 is MNHEY, CDR2 SVGAGI, per germline. The CDR3 extends over 15 amino acids. These data are taken from a study of shared clonotypes between healthy human individuals. Study-wide points: Larger estimated richness was generally recorded for naive subsets relative to memory subsets.

The authors split each subset's genomic DNA evenly across several immunoSEQ plates. The table came from immunoSEQ multiplex PCR; TCRdb's copy has only in-frame clones and leaves some out. The table lists around 340,000 clones, more than 60% of them singletons. The chain carries TRBV6-5 and TRBJ2-5; D may be TRBD2 (5 bases). This TCR was recovered from a man aged 25-45 years in good health. Material: memory CD4+ T cells sorted from blood. The subset: CD45RA-negative fraction. CDR3 coding DNA: TGTGCCAGCAGTTCGACCCCGGCGGGTAGGGAGACCCAGTACTTC. Amino acids: CASSSTPAGRETQYF.